This note documents a single T cell receptor beta chain sequence. This CDR3 is built from 13 residues. CDR1 is SNHLY, CDR2 FYNNEI, per germline. The V end lost 7 bases, the J end lost 0 bases, and 7 bases lay between the germline ends. The data originate from a study of blood T cell repertoires in COVID-19. Methods used by the authors: Nucleated cell counts were estimated from reference gene primer amplification. Libraries were prepared by immunoSEQ multiplex PCR; TCRdb keeps only in-frame clonotypes and omits some of them. That table furnishes V, J and clone size, whereas the DNA furnished D and trimming. The repertoire holds some 110,000 clones, with around nine tenths as singletons.

The sample taken for sequencing was peripheral blood. The chain is built from TRBV2 and TRBJ1-5; no clear D gene. The receptor's source is a man aged 35 to 55 with acute or convalescent COVID-19. In DNA, the CDR3 is TGTGCCAGCACCTTATATAGCAATCAGCCCCAGCATTTT. Translated: CASTLYSNQPQHF.